The next 9 T cell receptor beta chains were all read from a single sample in a study of cytomegalovirus exposure and HLA in healthy donors (dated by TCRdb to 2016 to 2017). The library was built by means of the immunoSEQ multiplex PCR assay. The multiplex PCR relied on a mix of 60 forward primers for TCR Vbeta segments and 13 reverse primers for TCR Jbeta segments. Here the immuneACCESS table is served through TCRdb, limited to in-frame sequences with V and J called. Missing clones are a known gap in these copies; in checked studies unresolved V genes cover under half, and the rest lacks a known reason. Within this sample are 100,000 to 150,000 clones, with 80% of them counted one time only. Jointly, the top ten make up 1% of the sample. The sample taken for sequencing was PBMCs. These receptors were taken from a man aged 35 to 55 in good health and CMV-seronegative.

The CDR3 is CASKTGSSEAFF. CDR3 bases: TGTGCCAGCAAAACAGGGTCCTCTGAAGCTTTCTTT. The chain carries TRBV28 and TRBJ1-1, with a weak D call TRBD1 (6 bases). CDR3 length equals 12 residues. The V gene lost 7 bases and the J gene lost 6 bases, with 12 bases spanning the gap. Germline CDR1 reads MDHEN; CDR2 reads SYDVKM. Drawing the rest from reference TRBV28 and TRBJ1-1, the complete variable domain is DVKVTQSSRYLVKRTGEKVFLECVQDMDHENMFWYRQDPGLGLRLIYFSYDVKMKEKGDIPEGYSVSREKKERFSLILESASTNQTSMYLCASKTGSSEAFFGQGTRLTVV.

The genes are TRBV6-1 and TRBJ1-5; 7 nucleotides agree with TRBD1. The CDR3 consists of 16 residues. Looked up from germline, CDR1 is MNHNS and CDR2 is SASEGT. Unmatched junction bases numbered 7, after V lost 1 base and J lost 4 bases. CDR3 region: CASSEGAGGWNQPQHF. The CDR3 DNA sequence: TGTGCCAGCAGTGAAGGGGCAGGGGGTTGGAATCAGCCCCAGCATTTT.

This clone is a singleton in its sample. The V call is TRBV5-1, the J call TRBJ2-5, with TRBD1 matching 9 bases. The junction had 3 bases not matched to a gene; V was cut back by 1 base and J by 2 bases. CDR1 SGHRS and CDR2 YFSETQ come from the germline V gene. The CDR3 consists of 15 residues. The DNA for the CDR3 is TGCGCCAGCAGCTTGCTCGGGACAGGGCAAGAGACCCAGTACTTC. Its translation is CASSLLGTGQETQYF.

This chain joins TRBV6-1 and TRBJ1-3; tentative D call: TRBD1 (5 bases). CDR1 MNHNS and CDR2 SASEGT come from the germline V gene. Trimming pared 2 bases from V and 3 bases from J, leaving 8 bases between. The CDR3 is made up of 14 amino acids. The CDR3 protein is CASSEIRVGNTIYF. DNA of the CDR3: TGTGCCAGCAGTGAAATCAGGGTTGGAAACACCATATATTTT.

V and J are TRBV4-2 and TRBJ1-5, with TRBD1 identical over 7 bases. CDR3 length equals 16 residues. The germline V gene has CDR1 LGHNA and CDR2 YNFKEQ. V shed 2 bases and J 7 bases; nucleotides not matched to a gene: 11. Here the CDR3 DNA reads TGTGCCAGCAGCCAAACGGAGGGGGCCTCGGGGCAGCCCCAGCATTTT. Amino acids: CASSQTEGASGQPQHF.

The J gene is TRBJ2-1, the V gene TRBV29-1; 10 bases align to TRBD1. The CDR3 loop spans 13 amino acids. Germline V gives CDR1 SQVTM, CDR2 ANQGSEA. The V gene end was trimmed by 5 bases and the J gene end by 9 bases; junction bases not matched to a gene: 7. The DNA of the CDR3 is TGCAGCGTTTTCGGACAGGGGGGGGGTGAGCAGTTCTTC. It encodes CSVFGQGGGEQFF.

This rearrangement joins TRBV19 to TRBJ1-2; no firm D call. The V gene's germline CDR1 is LNHDA and CDR2 SQIVND (reference sequence). The CDR3 spans 13 residues. Trimming removed 5 bases at V and 4 bases at J, with 11 bases between. CDR3 nucleotides: TGTGCCAGTAGTTGGGCGTCCGGCTATGGCTACACCTTC. Protein: CASSWASGYGYTF.

This clone is a singleton in its sample. V usage is TRBV19 and J usage is TRBJ1-6, with 9 bases matching TRBD1. V lost 6 bases and J lost 7; bases outside the gene matches: 4. The CDR3 is 14 amino acids. CDR1 and CDR2 (germline): LNHDA, SQIVND (reference sequence). The CDR3, as DNA: TGTGCCAGTAGACCAGGGACAGGGAATTCACCCCTCCACTTT. This codes for CASRPGTGNSPLHF.

Here the CDR3 DNA reads TGCGCCAGCAGCTTACAGGGAACTGGAAACACCATATATTTT. Protein sequence: CASSLQGTGNTIYF. V is TRBV5-1 and J is TRBJ1-3; TRBD1 is a possible D gene (6 bases). CDR3 length equals 14 residues. Germline assignment: CDR1 SGHRS and CDR2 YFSETQ. V lost 2 bases to trimming and J lost 2 bases, with 8 bases between them.